This T cell receptor beta chain was found in a study of blood T cells in healthy people across ages. Points from the study as a whole: Diversity was estimated from one million T cells, and these estimates were considered underestimates.

Roughly 9.2 milliliters of peripheral blood were drawn from each donor into EDTA-treated tubes. In germline, CDR1 is SGHRS, CDR2 YFSETQ. This CDR3 has 13 amino acids. Trimming took off 7 bases at V and 7 bases at J, with 17 bases between the two ends. The second PCR ran roughly 6 to 12 cycles with a sample-barcoded 5' primer and J-beta primers. TCRdb reprocessed the 5' RACE reads via MiXCR and lists one record per CDR3 protein. This sample yields 1.5 million to 2 million distinct CDR3 sequences, of which 28% are seen a single time; 7% to 9% belongs to the top ten. Regarding this clonotype: Its antigen is not identified. This may come from a read error, since a much larger clone is one base off.

This chain joins TRBV5-1 and TRBJ1-1, with D unresolved. Sequenced sample: blood. This clonotype originated in a woman aged 25 to 39 in good health. The CDR3 region is CASLGLSEIEAFF. CDR3 sequence (DNA): TGCGCCAGCCTCGGACTGTCGGAAATTGAAGCTTTCTTT.